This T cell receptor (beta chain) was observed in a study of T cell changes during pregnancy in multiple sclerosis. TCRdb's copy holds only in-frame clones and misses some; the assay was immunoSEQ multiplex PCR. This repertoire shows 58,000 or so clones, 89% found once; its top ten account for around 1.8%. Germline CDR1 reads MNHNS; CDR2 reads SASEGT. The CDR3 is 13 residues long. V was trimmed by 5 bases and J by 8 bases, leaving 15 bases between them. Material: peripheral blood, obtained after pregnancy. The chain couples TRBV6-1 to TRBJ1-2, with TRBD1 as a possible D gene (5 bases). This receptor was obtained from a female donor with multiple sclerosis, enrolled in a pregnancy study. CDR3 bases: TGTGCCAGCAGTTATGACGGGGGGAAAGGCTACACCTTC. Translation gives CASSYDGGKGYTF.